This T cell receptor beta chain was sequenced for a study of blood T cell repertoires in COVID-19 (dated by TCRdb to the early 2020s). Regarding the research as a whole: The collaborator samples originated in the United States, Italy and Spain and spanned the acute and convalescent phases of COVID-19. Where available, HLA class I and class II types were taken from metadata supplied by the sample provider and were not determined by assay-based typing. The sample metadata nearly always contained a de-identified subject ID, COVID-19 status, age in years and sex. The material from the prospective study consisted of cDNA or gDNA derived from T cells, B-cell-depleted T cells, or PBMCs. The repertoires were made available in a free public database intended to serve as a resource for research on the immune response to SARS-CoV-2. Deeply sampled blood TCRbeta repertoires from subjects exposed to, actively infected with, or recovered from COVID-19 were included in the dataset. The samples were drawn from two sources: the first 160 participants of the ongoing ImmuneRACE study, and 1,000 to 1,500 subjects contributed by 6 global collaborators. General conclusions and limits of the study: Clinical and demographic metadata were provided uncurated, with the amount varying by source and participant.

TCRbeta CDR3 regions were amplified from genomic DNA using the immunoSEQ Assay, a bias-controlled multiplex PCR. The authors' pipeline ran thus. The number of nucleated cells in each sample was estimated from the amplification of reference gene primers within the assay. Sequence reads were collapsed and filtered to measure the absolute abundance of every unique TCRbeta CDR3 rearrangement. Productive Simpson clonality was computed per sample as the square root of Simpson's diversity index over productive rearrangements. TCRdb carries this immuneACCESS record with in-frame sequences only. Its versions omit some clonotypes, under half of them owing to an unresolved V gene in the studies checked, with the rest unexplained. V, J and clone size are taken as reported in that table, and D and trimming were inferred from the DNA itself. In this sample the table shows roughly 100,000 clones, roughly nine tenths of which occur a single time. The top ten constitute about 3.2% of the sample.

Turning to this clone: There is no known antigen for this receptor. Base qualities are not provided; no much larger clone lies one nucleotide away.

Collaborating institutions collected whole blood in K2EDTA tubes following their own protocols. For TCRbeta analysis, collaborator samples were shipped as frozen whole blood, as isolated PBMCs, or as DNA extracted from either sample type. The sequenced sample consisted of peripheral blood. The TCR sequence derives from a woman in her 70s with acute or convalescent COVID-19.

The CDR3 corresponds to CASSGFGDRGKLFF. In nucleotide form, the sequence is TGTGCCAGCAGCGGATTTGGGGACAGGGGAAAACTGTTTTTT. The chain is assembled from TRBV13 and TRBJ1-4; 10 central bases correspond to TRBD1. V is pruned by 5 bases and J by 10 bases, leaving 7 bases of the junction without a gene match. The germline V gene (reference sequence) sets CDR1 to PRHDT and CDR2 to FYEKMQ. Its CDR3 holds 14 amino acids, cysteine through phenylalanine. Only the CDR3 DNA stays, 42 bases, in frame from base 1.